This T cell receptor (beta chain) derives from a study of blood T cell repertoires in COVID-19. Sequenced by immunoSEQ multiplex PCR; TCRdb stores in-frame clones only, minus some. The profile shows under 300,000 clones, about 88% of them singletons. Recovered status in Cohort 3 required two negative PCRs, clearance, or symptom resolution. This sequence was found in a woman aged 45-60 years who had recovered from COVID-19. Sequencing was carried out using PBMCs or T cells enriched from blood (not recorded which).

The CDR3 loop is CASSLGRRGPYEQYF. CDR3 bases: TGTGCCAGCAGTCTAGGAAGGAGAGGTCCCTACGAGCAGTACTTC. V usage is TRBV6-2 or TRBV6-3 and J usage is TRBJ2-7; D ambiguous. This CDR3 comprises 15 residues. In germline, CDR1 is MNHEY, CDR2 SVGEGT. V was shortened by 5 bases and J by 2 bases, with 16 bases between the two germline ends.